These 5 T cell receptor beta chains share one sample of origin, sequenced in a study of CD8 T cells in Susac syndrome. An input of about 0.5 to 1 ug of RNA was subjected to reverse transcription using random hexamers. TCRdb reprocessed the immunoSEQ multiplex PCR reads via MiXCR and lists one record per CDR3 protein. The table has 180,000 or so distinct CDR3 sequences, around 96% seen once; the top ten hold roughly 0.088%. The specimen sequenced was CD4+ T cells from PBMCs. These receptors were taken from a human donor with multiple sclerosis.

V usage is TRBV6-5 and J usage is TRBJ2-6; D is unclear. Trimming stripped 0 bases from V and 2 bases from J, with 5 bases between. Germline CDR1 is MNHEY and CDR2 is SVGAGI. This CDR3 contains 15 residues. DNA of the CDR3: TGTGCCAGCAGTTACTCGGCGACTGGGGCCAACGTCCTGACTTTC. Encoded protein: CASSYSATGANVLTF.

This chain uses TRBV20-1 with TRBJ2-3; no definite D call. The CDR3 loop spans 13 amino acids. Germline V gene lookup returns CDR1 DFQATT and CDR2 SNEGSKA (reference sequence). Trimming cost V 6 bases and J 4 bases, with 14 bases left between them. The CDR3 nucleotides read TGCAGTGCGGTAATTGAAGTTCCAGATACGCAGTATTTT. Encoded protein: CSAVIEVPDTQYF.

This clonotype was counted a single time. The chain joins TRBV20-1 to TRBJ2-7; 7 bases are shared with TRBD2. This CDR3 region has 15 residues. Trimming at V came to 5 bases and at J to 3 bases, leaving 13 bases not matched to a gene. The germline gives CDR1 DFQATT, CDR2 SNEGSKA (reference sequence). The CDR3, as DNA: TGCAGTGCTTGGTCAGGGCGGGAGTCGATCTACGAGCAGTACTTC. Amino acid sequence: CSAWSGRESIYEQYF.

V is TRBV5-1 and J is TRBJ2-2; no reliable D call. V shed 0 bases and J shed 1 base, with 4 bases lying between them. The CDR3 runs 14 residues. From germline, CDR1 is SGHRS and CDR2 YFSETQ. The CDR3: CASSLGQNTGELFF. CDR3 in DNA: TGCGCCAGCAGCTTGGGCCAGAACACCGGGGAGCTGTTTTTT.

The CDR3: CSVTGGYTF. Written as DNA, the CDR3 is TGCAGCGTGACGGGCGGCTACACCTTC. The chain employs TRBV29-1 and TRBJ1-2; D uncertain. There are 9 residues in the CDR3. V was pared by 6 bases and J by 8 bases, with 7 bases between. CDR1 and CDR2 (germline): SQVTM, ANQGSEA.